These 22 T cell receptor beta chains were all obtained from the same sample, sequenced in a study of T cells in Graves' hyperthyroidism and ophthalmopathy. RNA transcripts served as the template for amplifying TCR beta CDR3 regions. Primed by the HTBI set, a first-round RT-PCR was run on the TCR CDR3. MiXCR, run by TCRdb on the multiplex PCR reads, gives a single entry per CDR3 protein. The data show about 400,000 distinct CDR3 sequences, more than 12% seen once. The sequencing sample was made of blood. These receptors all come from a young woman with Graves' hyperthyroidism.

The chain carries TRBV9 and TRBJ2-3, with D unresolved. Germline V gives CDR1 SGDLS, CDR2 YYNGEE. Trimming stripped 2 bases from V and 1 base from J, with 11 bases between. The CDR3 runs 15 residues. CDR3 protein: CASSVFSQRTDTQYF. The CDR3 region has the DNA TGTGCCAGCAGCGTCTTTTCCCAACGCACAGATACGCAGTATTTT.

The chain combines TRBV2 with TRBJ2-4; 14 positions match TRBD2. The V gene end was trimmed by 1 base and the J gene end by 0 bases; junction bases not matched to a gene: 14. The CDR3 has 22 amino acids. Per the germline V gene, CDR1 is SNHLY and CDR2 is FYNNEI. The CDR3 sequence is CASSEVLSGTSGSLLAKNIQYF. CDR3 coding DNA: TGTGCCAGCAGTGAAGTCCTTTCCGGGACTAGCGGGAGTCTACTAGCCAAAAACATTCAGTACTTC.

This clonotype was seen only a few times. This sequence joins TRBV4-1 and TRBJ2-7, with D tentatively TRBD2 (5 bases). Germline lookup yields CDR1 MGHRA and CDR2 YSYEKL. V shed 0 bases and J shed 3 bases, with 12 bases lying between them. This CDR3 has 15 residues. Here the CDR3 reads CASSQDRARDYEQYF. Written as DNA, the CDR3 is TGCGCCAGCAGCCAAGATCGAGCCCGGGACTACGAGCAGTACTTC.

This clonotype was detected ten times or more. This chain links TRBV3-1 with TRBJ2-1; D uncertain. The CDR3 has 13 amino acids. CDR1 and CDR2 (germline): LGHDT, YNNKEL (reference sequence). Trimming removed 1 base from V and 7 bases from J, with 8 bases in between. The DNA for the CDR3 is TGTGCCAGCAGCCAAGCCGGACGGAATGAGCAGTTCTTC. It yields the protein CASSQAGRNEQFF.

In this sample, this clonotype turned up many times. V and J are TRBV3-1 and TRBJ1-1; D remains ambiguous. Germline V gives CDR1 LGHDT, CDR2 YNNKEL (reference sequence). This CDR3 comprises 15 residues. Trimming pared 0 bases from V and 8 bases from J, leaving 16 bases between. CDR3 DNA sequence: TGTGCCAGCAGCCAAGATCTGGTTGACGGGAGAGAAGCTTTCTTT. Translating gives CASSQDLVDGREAFF. Looking up the rest from reference TRBV3-1 and TRBJ1-1 gives the full variable domain: DTAVSQTPKYLVTQMGNDKSIKCEQNLGHDTMYWYKQDSKKFLKIMFSYNNKELIINETVPNRFSPKSPDKAHLNLHINSLELGDSAVYFCASSQDLVDGREAFFGQGTRLTVV.

The rearrangement joins TRBV28 to TRBJ2-7, with D unresolved. V was trimmed by 7 bases and J by 2 bases, leaving 9 bases between them. CDR3 size: 12 residues. Germline CDR1 and CDR2: MDHEN and SYDVKM. The CDR3 DNA sequence: TGTGCCAGCACGAGCTTCCCCTACGAGCAGTACTTC. This codes for CASTSFPYEQYF.

The chain links TRBV29-1 to TRBJ2-3; D might be TRBD2 (5 bases). CDR1 SQVTM and CDR2 ANQGSEA come from the germline V gene. Trimming removed 6 bases at V and 2 bases at J, with 12 bases between. The CDR3 totals 13 residues. DNA for the CDR3: TGCAGCGTCCAGAGGGCCCCCACAGATACGCAGTATTTT. It is translated as CSVQRAPTDTQYF.

This clonotype has a count of ten or more. The V call is TRBV6-1, the J call TRBJ2-1; a possible D gene is TRBD2 (6 bases). The V and J ends lost 6 bases and 2 bases respectively, with 11 bases between them. Germline CDR1 is MNHNS and CDR2 is SASEGT. The CDR3 is 14 residues long. The chain's CDR3 is CASRSGGTYNEQFF. The CDR3 DNA is TGTGCCAGCAGGAGTGGAGGGACCTACAATGAGCAGTTCTTC.

The chain joins TRBV15 to TRBJ2-1, with D possibly matching TRBD1 (8 bases). The CDR3 covers 15 residues. Per the germline V gene, CDR1 is LNHNV and CDR2 is YYDKDF (reference sequence). Trimming removed 1 base from V and 7 bases from J, with 14 bases in between. CDR3 DNA sequence: TGTGCCACCAGCAGAGTACAGGGGGAGGGGAATGAGCAGTTCTTC. It translates to CATSRVQGEGNEQFF.

This clonotype was seen ten or more times. The V gene is TRBV11-1, the J gene TRBJ2-2; possible D gene TRBD1, 5 bases. Germline assignment: CDR1 SGHAT and CDR2 FQDESV (reference sequence). CDR3 length: 16 residues. V was pared by 5 bases and J by 3 bases, with 16 bases between. The CDR3 nucleotides read TGTGCCAGCAGCACCGCTGCAGGGTGGTACACCGGGGAGCTGTTTTTT. Its protein is CASSTAAGWYTGELFF.

This clonotype has ten or more counts. The chain combines TRBV3-1 with TRBJ2-7, with 11 bases identical to TRBD1. The J segment lost 1 base and the V segment lost 4 bases, leaving 3 bases of the junction unmatched. The CDR3 is 15 residues long. Germline-derived CDR1 and CDR2 are LGHDT and YNNKEL (reference sequence). In nucleotides, the CDR3 is TGTGCCAGCAGCCTCGGGACAGGGGGATCCTACGAGCAGTACTTC. Translating gives CASSLGTGGSYEQYF.

The V and J genes are TRBV7-2 and TRBJ2-3; 7 bases are a match to TRBD2. The CDR3 runs to 15 residues. V dropped 1 base and J dropped 4; count of bases not matched to a gene: 5. CDR1 SGHTA and CDR2 FQGNSA come from the germline V gene. The CDR3 reads CASSLDPSGADTQYF. DNA for the CDR3: TGTGCCAGCAGCTTAGATCCTAGCGGAGCAGATACGCAGTATTTT.

J is TRBJ2-3 and V is TRBV20-1; maybe TRBD2 (6 bases). Germline V gene data show CDR1 as DFQATT and CDR2 as SNEGSKA (reference sequence). The CDR3 sequence is 14 residues long. Trimming took 6 bases from V and 4 from J, leaving 17 bases between them. The CDR3 DNA follows: TGCAGTGCCGGGGACTCCCAAGTCCCAGATACGCAGTATTTT. Residues: CSAGDSQVPDTQYF.

The chain joins TRBV19 to TRBJ2-1; 8 bases match TRBD2. With V trimmed by 4 bases and J by 4 bases, 6 bases remained unmatched. This CDR3 contains 15 residues. CDR1 LNHDA and CDR2 SQIVND come from the germline V gene (reference sequence). The CDR3 loop is CASSRVGTSYNEQFF. As DNA, the CDR3 is TGTGCCAGTAGTAGGGTTGGGACTAGTTACAATGAGCAGTTCTTC. Drawing the rest from reference TRBV19 and TRBJ2-1, the complete variable domain is DGGITQSPKYLFRKEGQNVTLSCEQNLNHDAMYWYRQDPGQGLRLIYYSQIVNDFQKGDIAEGYSVSREKKESFPLTVTSAQKNPTAFYLCASSRVGTSYNEQFFGPGTRLTVL.

This clonotype was counted many times. This chain joins TRBV3-1 and TRBJ2-7; 12 nucleotides match TRBD2. V trimming: 3 bases; J trimming: 3 bases; junction bases outside the gene matches: 3. CDR1 and CDR2 (germline): LGHDT, YNNKEL (reference sequence). The CDR3 loop spans 15 amino acids. CDR3 nucleotides: TGTGCCAGCAGCCACTTACTAGCGGGAGGCTACGAGCAGTACTTC. Its protein product is CASSHLLAGGYEQYF.

This chain uses TRBV19 with TRBJ2-1; 14 nucleotides align to TRBD2. V lost 1 base and J lost 7; bases outside the gene matches: 3. Germline V CDR1 and CDR2: LNHDA, SQIVND (reference sequence). This CDR3 is 16 amino acids long. The CDR3 nucleotides are TGTGCCAGTAGTATAGGACTAGCGGGAGGGCAAAATGAGCAGTTCTTC. Translating it yields CASSIGLAGGQNEQFF.

This clonotype was counted between two and nine times. V gene TRBV7-2 combines with J gene TRBJ2-1; possibly TRBD1 for D (6 bases). From germline, CDR1 is SGHTA and CDR2 FQGNSA. Trimming took off 5 bases at V and 3 bases at J, with 14 bases between the two ends. The length of the CDR3 is 15 residues. The chain's CDR3 is CASSPERGSYNEQFF. The CDR3 region has the DNA TGTGCCAGCAGCCCCGAAAGGGGGAGCTACAATGAGCAGTTCTTC.

This clonotype was seen at least ten times. The J gene is TRBJ1-2, the V gene TRBV5-5; no clear D gene. Germline V gene lookup returns CDR1 SGHKS and CDR2 YYEKEE (reference sequence). V was cut by 4 bases and J by 2 bases, with 6 bases left in between. The CDR3 contains 12 residues. CDR3 in amino acids: CASSTQNYGYTF. The CDR3 coding sequence is TGTGCCAGCAGCACCCAGAACTATGGCTACACCTTC.

This clonotype was observed at least ten times. This rearrangement joins TRBV7-8 to TRBJ2-1, with 7 bases matching TRBD2. V shed 2 bases and J 5 bases; nucleotides not matched to a gene: 9. There are 16 residues in the CDR3. Germline V CDR1 and CDR2: SGHVS, FQNEAQ. CDR3 region: CASSLRGRETNNEQFF. CDR3 sequence (DNA): TGTGCCAGCAGCTTACGGGGGAGGGAAACAAACAATGAGCAGTTCTTC.

The chain has TRBV20-1 and TRBJ1-1; D might be TRBD1 (6 bases). From germline, CDR1 is DFQATT and CDR2 SNEGSKA (reference sequence). V lost 0 bases and J 0 bases, leaving 11 bases between the germline ends. CDR3 length: 15 amino acids. As DNA, the CDR3 is TGCAGTGCTAGAGATCCACAGGGTATGAACACTGAAGCTTTCTTT. It is translated as CSARDPQGMNTEAFF.

The V and J genes are TRBV29-1 and TRBJ2-1; D perhaps matches TRBD2 (6 bases). Germline CDR1 SQVTM, CDR2 ANQGSEA. The CDR3 is made up of 12 amino acids. V lost 7 bases and J 7 bases, leaving 14 bases between the germline ends. The CDR3 region is CSGRRGENEQFF. The DNA for the CDR3 is TGCAGCGGACGGCGGGGTGAGAATGAGCAGTTCTTC.

This chain joins TRBV20-1 and TRBJ1-5, with 8 bases that match TRBD1. V gave up 6 bases and J gave up 7 bases; unmatched junction bases: 20. Germline CDR1 reads DFQATT; CDR2 reads SNEGSKA (reference sequence). The CDR3 totals 17 residues. The CDR3, as DNA: TGCAGTGCACCAAATAGGGAGGACAGGGCCAGGGGGCAGCCCCAGCATTTT. Its translation: CSAPNREDRARGQPQHF.